The 21 T cell receptor beta chains listed next were all sequenced from one sample in a study of T cells in Graves' hyperthyroidism and ophthalmopathy. It was RNA transcripts that yielded the amplified TCR beta CDR3 regions. First-round RT-PCR of the TCR CDR3 relied on the HTBI primer set. TCRdb recomputed calls from the multiplex PCR reads with MiXCR, one row per CDR3 protein. The table has 500,000 to 650,000 distinct CDR3 sequences, 20% seen once. The source material was blood. All receptors derive from a man aged 40-49 years with Graves' ophthalmopathy.

The rearrangement uses TRBV10-1 and TRBJ1-2; D call uncertain. The ends were cut back, 2 bases at V and 7 bases at J, with 11 bases in the middle. This CDR3 is 13 amino acids long. Germline V gene data show CDR1 as WNHNN and CDR2 as SYGVQD (reference sequence). CDR3: CASSEDSTSGYTF. The CDR3 bases are TGCGCCAGCAGTGAGGACTCAACGTCTGGCTACACCTTC.

This clonotype was counted ten times or more. CDR3 residues: CASMPLAEGHEQFF. The DNA for the CDR3 is TGCGCCAGCATGCCTTTAGCGGAAGGGCATGAGCAGTTCTTC. The genes are TRBV5-1 and TRBJ2-1, with D possibly being TRBD2 (6 bases). There are 14 residues in the CDR3. Trimming removed 6 bases from V and 8 bases from J, with 18 bases in between. Germline assignment: CDR1 SGHRS and CDR2 YFSETQ.

This clonotype came up many times. This chain connects TRBV27 to TRBJ2-5, with 7 bases aligning to TRBD1. The CDR3 sequence is 14 residues long. Germline CDR1 is MNHEY and CDR2 is SMNVEV (reference sequence). The V and J ends lost 2 bases and 1 base, in that order; junction bases with no gene match: 1. The CDR3 loop reads CASSLRQGQETQYF. The CDR3 nucleotides read TGTGCCAGCAGTTTACGACAGGGCCAAGAGACCCAGTACTTC.

This chain connects TRBV3-1 to TRBJ2-7, with a possible D match to TRBD2 (6 bases). This CDR3 has 17 amino acids. Looked up from germline, CDR1 is LGHDT and CDR2 is YNNKEL (reference sequence). The V and J ends lost 1 base and 1 base respectively, with 17 bases between them. CDR3 amino acids: CASSQGLATQSSYEQYF. In DNA form, the CDR3 reads TGTGCCAGCAGCCAAGGGCTAGCGACTCAATCTTCCTACGAGCAGTACTTC.

A few counts support this clonotype. The V and J genes are TRBV7-9 and TRBJ2-5; D ambiguous. The CDR3 has 13 amino acids. V gave up 5 bases and J gave up 4 bases, with 11 bases separating them. In germline, CDR1 is SEHNR, CDR2 FQNEAQ (reference sequence). CDR3 residues: CASSTLGGETQYF. CDR3 coding DNA: TGTGCCAGCAGCACCCTAGGCGGAGAGACCCAGTACTTC.

In regard to this clonotype: The junction departs from the called germline gene at one end, perhaps through a read error. The V gene is TRBV5-1, the J gene TRBJ2-7; D gene ambiguous. The CDR3 loop spans 14 amino acids. The germline gives CDR1 SGHRS, CDR2 YFSETQ. DNA for the CDR3: TGTGCCAGCAGCTTGTTTCCTCGAACCTACGAGCAGTACTTC. Protein: CASSLFPRTYEQYF.

The rearrangement uses TRBV6-4 and TRBJ2-7; 8 positions agree with TRBD1. With V trimmed by 7 bases and J by 1 base, 12 bases remained unmatched. CDR3 length equals 16 residues. In germline, CDR1 is MRHNA, CDR2 SNTAGT. The CDR3 is CASTASQDRVSYEQYF. DNA of the CDR3: TGTGCCAGCACCGCCTCTCAGGACAGGGTGTCCTACGAGCAGTACTTC.

The chain couples TRBV28 to TRBJ2-3; D tentatively reads TRBD1 or TRBD2 (6 bases each). From germline, CDR1 is MDHEN and CDR2 SYDVKM. The length of the CDR3 is 15 residues. Trimming removed 4 bases at V and 13 bases at J, with 24 bases between. Here the CDR3 reads CASSSGGGWVRVEYF. The DNA for the CDR3 is TGTGCCAGCAGTTCCGGGGGCGGTTGGGTCCGGGTGGAGTATTTT.

This clonotype was observed a handful of times. The rearrangement joins TRBV7-4 to TRBJ1-5; 9 bases agree with TRBD1. V gave up 4 bases and J gave up 3 bases; unmatched junction bases: 10. Germline assignment: CDR1 SGHVT and CDR2 SQSDAQ. This CDR3 is 17 amino acids long. The CDR3 nucleotides are TGTGCCAGCAGCTCCCCCCGGGACAGGGAGGACAATCAGCCCCAGCATTTT. This codes for CASSSPRDREDNQPQHF.

This clonotype appeared many times. The chain has TRBV12-3 or TRBV12-4 and TRBJ1-1, with a weak D call TRBD1 (6 bases). Between the trimmed V and J ends, which lost 2 bases and 5 bases, there was a span of 15 bases. This CDR3 region has 15 residues. CDR3 DNA sequence: TGTGCCAGCAGTTTATTTGGGGGGCAGGGGACTGAAGCTTTCTTT. Its protein product is CASSLFGGQGTEAFF.

This clonotype was recorded a few times. The J gene is TRBJ2-3, the V gene TRBV6-1; D not certain. There are 14 residues in the CDR3. CDR1 and CDR2 (germline): MNHNS, SASEGT. The V end lost 0 bases, the J end lost 0 bases, and 4 bases lay between the germline ends. CDR3 sequence: CASSEALSTDTQYF. CDR3 nucleotide sequence: TGTGCCAGCAGTGAAGCCCTTAGCACAGATACGCAGTATTTT.

This clonotype occurred many times. The chain has TRBV18 and TRBJ1-1; D ambiguous. V lost 0 bases, J lost 1 base, and 9 bases lay in between. This CDR3 contains 15 residues. Germline V lookup: CDR1 KGHSH, CDR2 LQKENI. The CDR3 here is CASSPPLGENTEAFF. CDR3 DNA: TGTGCCAGCTCACCACCCCTCGGGGAGAACACTGAAGCTTTCTTT.

This clonotype was seen a few times. V usage is TRBV20-1 and J usage is TRBJ1-4, with 7 positions matching TRBD1. V lost 6 bases to trimming and J lost 3 bases; unmatched junction nucleotides: 4. The CDR3 sequence is 13 residues long. From germline, CDR1 is DFQATT and CDR2 SNEGSKA (reference sequence). CDR3 bases: TGCAGTGCCGACGGGACAGCTAATGAAAAACTGTTTTTT. Translation gives CSADGTANEKLFF.

Notes on this clonotype: At one of its ends the junction is not consistent with the germline gene, which may arise from a read error. The V and J genes are TRBV6-1 and TRBJ1-5; no definite D call. The germline gives CDR1 MNHNS, CDR2 SASEGT. CDR3 length equals 18 residues. DNA for the CDR3: TGTGCCAGCAAAAGAACGATAAGGATGAGTGGGTTCGTGCAGCCCCAGAATTTT. Protein product: CASKRTIRMSGFVQPQNF.

This clonotype has more than one count but fewer than ten. This sequence joins TRBV6-2 or TRBV6-3 and TRBJ2-3, with no clear D. The CDR3 covers 15 residues. The V end lost 2 bases, the J end lost 3 bases, and 12 bases lay between the germline ends. Looked up from germline, CDR1 is MNHEY and CDR2 is SVGEGT. CDR3 in amino acids: CASSYNRRVTDTQYF. The DNA for the CDR3 is TGTGCCAGCAGTTACAACAGAAGGGTTACAGATACGCAGTATTTT.

This clonotype was seen a single time. This sequence joins TRBV19 and TRBJ2-1, with 10 positions matching TRBD2. CDR1 is LNHDA and CDR2 is SQIVND in the germline V gene (reference sequence). This CDR3 is built from 15 residues. V dropped 3 bases and J dropped 7; count of bases not matched to a gene: 6. CDR3 sequence: CASSIQAGGLNEQFF. The CDR3 DNA sequence: TGTGCCAGTAGTATCCAAGCGGGGGGGCTGAATGAGCAGTTCTTC.

This clonotype was counted between two and nine times. The chain carries TRBV5-5 and TRBJ1-1, with unresolved D. Germline V gene sequence: CDR1 SGHKS, CDR2 YYEKEE (reference sequence). V lost 4 bases and J lost 7, with 23 bases in between. This CDR3 contains 16 residues. CDR3 sequence: CASSRVGGYSPLEAFF. The CDR3 region has the DNA TGTGCCAGCAGCCGTGTCGGAGGTTATAGTCCCCTTGAAGCTTTCTTT. Filled out from reference TRBV5-5 and TRBJ1-1, the complete variable domain reads DAGVTQSPTHLIKTRGQQVTLRCSPISGHKSVSWYQQVLGQGPQFIFQYYEKEERGRGNFPDRFSARQFPNYSSELNVNALLLGDSALYLCASSRVGGYSPLEAFFGQGTRLTVV.

The chain recombines TRBV4-1 with TRBJ1-3; 7 bases match TRBD1. This CDR3 has 18 amino acids. CDR1 MGHRA and CDR2 YSYEKL come from the germline V gene. J was trimmed by 2 bases and V by 3 bases; bases with no gene match: 13. Here the CDR3 DNA reads TGCGCCAGCAGCCATCACCCCTCGACAGGGAGTGCTGGAAACACCATATATTTT. Translated: CASSHHPSTGSAGNTIYF.

The rearrangement links TRBV19 to TRBJ2-3, with D possibly matching TRBD2 (5 bases). The ends were cut back, 7 bases at V and 2 bases at J, with 16 bases in the middle. CDR3 size: 15 residues. Germline V gives CDR1 LNHDA, CDR2 SQIVND (reference sequence). The CDR3 DNA reads TGTGCCAGTAACGTTCGAACCGGGATCACAGATACGCAGTATTTT. It yields the protein CASNVRTGITDTQYF.

This clonotype has at least ten counts. V and J are TRBV6-1 and TRBJ1-2; TRBD1 is a possible D gene (5 bases). CDR3 length: 13 residues. CDR1 and CDR2 (germline): MNHNS, SASEGT. Trimming shortened V by 7 bases and J by 4 bases, and 13 bases separated the two germline ends. CDR3: CASTLEGLYGYTF. Here the CDR3 DNA reads TGTGCCAGCACCTTAGAGGGGCTCTATGGCTACACCTTC.

In this sample, this clonotype turned up many times. This chain connects TRBV11-2 to TRBJ1-2; possibly TRBD1 for D (6 bases). The CDR3 spans 15 residues. Germline lookup yields CDR1 SGHAT and CDR2 FQNNGV. V was clipped by 0 bases and J by 1 base, with 9 bases between them. DNA for the CDR3: TGTGCCAGCAGCTTAGATGGACAGCATAACTATGGCTACACCTTC. Residues: CASSLDGQHNYGYTF. Full variable domain (remainder filled in from reference TRBV11-2 and TRBJ1-2): EAGVAQSPRYKIIEKRQSVAFWCNPISGHATLYWYQQILGQGPKLLIQFQNNGVVDDSQLPKDRFSAERLKGVDSTLKIQPAKLEDSAVYLCASSLDGQHNYGYTFGSGTRLTVV.